The present entry profiles one TCR beta chain with its context. This clone was counted between two and nine times. Which antigen it targets is not known. The input lacks base qualities; no much larger clone sits a single base away. The twin pairs came from the European Cystic Fibrosis Twin and Sibling Study Cohort, which recruited patients from over a hundred CF clinics across 14 European countries. Zygosity and CFTR genotype were confirmed in-house, and zygosity was tested by multiplex PCR of nine short tandem repeat loci. Peripheral blood was sampled from each twin, with clinical parameters recorded on the day of blood sampling. Genomic DNA was isolated from peripheral blood cells with phenol/chloroform and kept in TE buffer at 4 degrees C. The CDR3 goes from the cysteine to the phenylalanine over 16 residues. Just CDR3 DNA is preserved here, 48 bases in frame from base 1. CDR1 and CDR2 are read off the germline V gene as MNHNS and SASEGT. A distance of 17 bases separates the germline ends of V and J, which lose 1 base and 7 bases respectively.

These data originate in a study of monozygotic twins with cystic fibrosis (TCRdb year 2021). Study-level background: About 3.1 micrograms of fragmented DNA went through 15 PCR cycles to produce barcoded libraries. The study compared TCR beta repertoires within and between 16 monozygotic twin pairs with cystic fibrosis to assess genetic influence on V and J gene usage. Twins were ranked among around 1,000 cohort participants for weight-for-height and FEVPerc (FEV1 disease centile) at the day of blood sampling. Data for three of the twin pairs had been reported previously in another context. The cohort comprised ten female and six male twin pairs aged roughly 2.0 to 40 years, median approximately 10 years, mostly children and adolescents.

Points the paper makes about the study in general: Significantly higher nucleotide-identical clonotype sharing was observed within monozygotic CF twin pairs than between unrelated CF individuals (P = 0.000026, Mann-Whitney). Simpson clonality was generally low (median approximately 0.01), which suggests a naive-dominated repertoire, and clonality was higher in the most severely affected patients. The greatest similarity to the co-twin was observed for V gene usage in 13 of 16 pairs and for J usage in 8 of 16 pairs, which suggested genetic constraints. Only a small cohort was studied, and no association of shared CDR3 numbers with age, concordance or disease severity was found.

Following the manufacturer's instructions, TCR beta CDR3 regions were amplified by multiplex PCR with the immunoSEQ immune profiling system. An Illumina NextSeq system was used to carry out the sequencing. The authors' analysis ran thus. The immunoSEQ Analyzer platform handled processing of the sequence data, and clonality was calculated by taking the square root of Simpson's index of productive rearrangements. Similarity in V and J usage was measured by Jensen-Shannon distance, and OLGA was used to compute CDR3 generation probabilities. Shared CDR3 sequences were searched in the immuneACCESS database (August 2020) and in VDJdb (December 2020). Here the immuneACCESS table is served through TCRdb, limited to in-frame sequences with V and J called. Missing clones are a known gap in these copies; in checked studies unresolved V genes cover under half, and the rest lacks a known reason. Clonal size and the V and J genes are those of that table, whereas D and trimming came from the DNA. The sample table shows around 23,000 clones, and approximately 89% are seen once. The ten largest clones add up to approximately 0.28% of the sample.

The material sequenced was blood. This clonotype was sampled from a girl aged 2-10 years with cystic fibrosis. The sequence is built from TRBV6-1 and TRBJ1-5; possibly the D gene is TRBD1, per 5 matching bases. Here the CDR3 is given as CASSEGGSARGQPQHF. The DNA is as follows: TGTGCCAGCAGTGAAGGGGGGTCCGCTCGGGGACAGCCCCAGCATTTT.